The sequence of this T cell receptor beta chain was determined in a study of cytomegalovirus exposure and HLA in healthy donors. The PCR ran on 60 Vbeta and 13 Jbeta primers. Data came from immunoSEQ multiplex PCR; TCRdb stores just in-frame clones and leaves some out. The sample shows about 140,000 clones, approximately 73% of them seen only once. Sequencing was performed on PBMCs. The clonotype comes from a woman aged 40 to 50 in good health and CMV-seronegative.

DNA for the CDR3: TGTGCCACCAGCAGAGTGACAGACAGCTATGGCTACACCTTC. It yields the protein CATSRVTDSYGYTF. This sequence joins TRBV15 and TRBJ1-2, with D possibly being TRBD1 (5 bases). The ends were cut back, 1 base at V and 4 bases at J, with 10 bases in the middle. This CDR3 has 14 residues. CDR1 and CDR2 from the germline V gene are LNHNV and YYDKDF (reference sequence).